Listed below are T cell receptor beta chains from one sample, sequenced in a study of graft-versus-host responses after intestinal transplantation. The protocol was immunoSEQ multiplex PCR, while the TCRdb copy is restricted to in-frame clones and leaves out a portion. Among some 26,000 clones, roughly 95% were seen once, and the ten largest hold roughly 0.5%. This specimen consisted of PBMCs, obtained 156 days after intestinal transplant. Receptors originate from a human patient who received an intestinal transplant, so some T cells may come from the graft donor. CDR3s include the opening cysteine and the closing phenylalanine or tryptophan. D genes are given only for firm matches.

>13|TRBV19|TRBD2
CASRSGGVNEQFF
>16|TRBV10-3|NA
CAISESTFRGTGELFF
>15|TRBV7-8|TRBD1
CASSSPRTGSHEQYF
>14|TRBV19|TRBD2
CASSIGTSVDEQFF
>14|TRBV7-9|NA
CAEEAWSREETQYF
>12|TRBV6-1|NA
CATQQGWYEQYF
>14|TRBV11-2|NA
CASSQTGNNSPLHF
>14|TRBV6-5|TRBD2
CATTAGGPYNEQFF
>16|TRBV5-5|NA
CASSLDGQGLNQPQHF
>16|TRBV9|TRBD2
CASSVDPTSGGETQYF
>15|TRBV7-2|NA
CASSLSVGGNSPLHF
>18|TRBV4-2|TRBD2
CASSLGTSGRRNTGELFF
>12|TRBV6-1|TRBD1
CASRNRGYEQYF
>15|TRBV5-1|NA
CASSLRGQSPYEQYF
>15|TRBV27|NA
CASSLYSQSLGPQHF
>16|TRBV7-8|NA
CASSSEGAYSNQPQHF
>17|TRBV19|TRBD1
CASSGVLGQGAHSEQFF
>15|TRBV9|TRBD1
CASSDWTGENSPLHF